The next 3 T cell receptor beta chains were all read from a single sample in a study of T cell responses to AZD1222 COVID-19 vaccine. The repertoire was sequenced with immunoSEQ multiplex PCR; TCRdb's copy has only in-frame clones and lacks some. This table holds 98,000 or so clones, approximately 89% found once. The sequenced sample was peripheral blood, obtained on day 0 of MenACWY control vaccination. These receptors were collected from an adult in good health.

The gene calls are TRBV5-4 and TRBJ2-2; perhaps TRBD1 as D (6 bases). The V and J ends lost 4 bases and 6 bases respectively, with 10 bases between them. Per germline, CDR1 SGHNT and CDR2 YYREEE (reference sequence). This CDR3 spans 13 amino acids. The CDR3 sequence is CASSAQGSGELFF. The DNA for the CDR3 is TGTGCCAGCAGCGCACAGGGTTCCGGGGAGCTGTTTTTT.

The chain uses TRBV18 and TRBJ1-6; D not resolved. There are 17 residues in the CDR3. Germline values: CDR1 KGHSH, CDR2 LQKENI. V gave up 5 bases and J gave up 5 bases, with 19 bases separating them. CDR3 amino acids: CASSRNSGSLNNSPLHF. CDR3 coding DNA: TGTGCCAGCTCAAGGAACTCGGGGTCTTTAAATAATTCACCCCTCCACTTT. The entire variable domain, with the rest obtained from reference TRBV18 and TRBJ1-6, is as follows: NAGVMQNPRHLVRRRGQEARLRCSPMKGHSHVYWYRQLPEEGLKFMVYLQKENIIDESGMPKERFSAEFPKEGPSILRIQQVVRGDSAAYFCASSRNSGSLNNSPLHFGNGTRLTVT.

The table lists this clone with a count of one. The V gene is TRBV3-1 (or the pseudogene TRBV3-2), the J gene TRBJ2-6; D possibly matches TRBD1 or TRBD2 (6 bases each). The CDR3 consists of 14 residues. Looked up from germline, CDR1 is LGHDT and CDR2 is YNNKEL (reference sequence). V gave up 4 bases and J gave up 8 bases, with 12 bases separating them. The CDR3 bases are TGTGCCAGCAGCCCAGGGGACTCGACCAACGTCCTGACTTTC. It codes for CASSPGDSTNVLTF.